A single sample gave rise to the 27 T cell receptor beta chains below, sequenced in a study of T cell clonality in common variable immunodeficiency. Overall study findings and caveats: Fewer deletions and N-nucleotide insertions were reportedly seen in common variable immunodeficiency TCR beta sequences.

These receptors' targets are unknown. Assay used: immunoSEQ multiplex PCR; TCRdb lists only in-frame clones, some missing. The sample contains about 34,000 clones, none occurring once; around 30% lies in the top ten. Sequenced input: peripheral blood mononuclear cells. Receptor source: a human donor with common variable immunodeficiency.

To note about this clone: The read ends 3 residues early relative to the CDR3; the germline J gene fills the gap. The V and J genes are TRBV10-3 and TRBJ2-5; 11 bases align to TRBD2. V trimming: 2 bases; J trimming: 2 bases; junction bases outside the gene matches: 7. The CDR3 length is 17 residues. Germline V gives CDR1 ENHRY, CDR2 SYGVKD. CDR3 loop: CAISERRLAGRQETQYF. The part of the CDR3 DNA that was read is TGTGCCATCAGTGAGCGCCGACTAGCGGGACGACAAGAGACC.

Ten or more counts support this clone. Read coverage stops 3 residues before the CDR3 terminus; the germline J gene supplies the remainder. The chain uses TRBV2 and TRBJ2-3; no reliable D call. Trimming removed 5 bases from V and 1 base from J, with 10 bases in between. The CDR3 extends over 14 amino acids. CDR1 is SNHLY and CDR2 is FYNNEI in the germline V gene. The CDR3 sequence: CASSSDLGTDTQYF. The part of the CDR3 DNA that was read is TGTGCCAGCAGTAGCGACTTGGGCACAGATACG.

This clone was seen at least ten times. The read is 3 residues too short to cover the CDR3 end, so that end is filled in from the germline J gene. This chain uses TRBV7-2 with TRBJ2-5; 8 bases match TRBD2. This CDR3 comprises 15 residues. Germline V gene sequence: CDR1 SGHTA, CDR2 FQGNSA. J was trimmed by 4 bases and V by 6 bases; bases with no gene match: 10. The CDR3 loop reads CASSYQSGGGETQYF. The CDR3 bases that were read are TGTGCCAGCAGTTACCAGAGCGGGGGAGGAGAGACC. The variable domain in full, with the rest retrieved from reference TRBV7-2 and TRBJ2-5, is GAGVSQSPSNKVTEKGKDVELRCDPISGHTALYWYRQSLGQGLEFLIYFQGNSAPDKSGLPSDRFSAERTGGSVSTLTIQRTQQEDSAVYLCASSYQSGGGETQYFGPGTRLLVL.

With regard to this clone: Read data end 3 residues before the CDR3 end; the end is taken from the germline J gene. This sample includes further DNA sequences coding for the same CDR3. V is TRBV7-9 and J is TRBJ2-2, with D unresolved. Germline CDR1 SEHNR, CDR2 FQNEAQ (reference sequence). The V and J ends lost 1 base and 6 bases respectively, with 6 bases between them. CDR3 length: 13 amino acids. The part of the CDR3 DNA that was read is TGTGCCAGCAGCTTAGGACTTGCCGGGGAG. This sequence encodes CASSLGLAGE. The CDR3 in its entirety is CASSLGLAGELFF.

In its sample, this clone was seen many times. The read halts 3 residues ahead of the CDR3 end, with the missing end drawn from the germline J gene. This rearrangement joins TRBV5-6 to TRBJ2-2; D unclear. Germline V gene data show CDR1 as SGHDT and CDR2 as YYEEEE. Trimming left V 1 base short and J 5 bases short, with 9 bases between. The CDR3 sequence is 14 residues long. The sequenced CDR3 bases are TGTGCCAGCAGCTTGTCCGGTGGTACCGGGGAG. It yields the protein CASSLSGGTGE. The complete CDR3 protein is CASSLSGGTGELFF.

This clone was observed at least ten times. With the read ending 3 residues before the CDR3 end, the germline J gene is used to fill in that end. This rearrangement joins TRBV20-1 to TRBJ2-2; TRBD2 matches 7 bases. CDR3 length: 14 residues. Germline CDR1 and CDR2: DFQATT and SNEGSKA (reference sequence). Unmatched junction bases numbered 6, after V lost 6 bases and J lost 2 bases. CDR3 sequence: CSARGGVNTGELFF. The DNA read from the CDR3 is TGCAGTGCCCGTGGGGGGGTCAACACCGGGGAG.

The table lists this clone with many counts. The CDR3 extends 3 residues past the end of the read, so its final part is completed from the germline J gene. The sample contains more than one DNA sequence encoding this CDR3. V is TRBV5-1 and J is TRBJ2-5; TRBD2 matches at 10 bases. The CDR3 is 15 residues long. Germline V gene data show CDR1 as SGHRS and CDR2 as YFSETQ. V gave up 4 bases and J gave up 4 bases; unmatched junction bases: 7. The CDR3 reads CASSPGTSVGETQYF. The covered CDR3 bases are TGCGCCAGCAGCCCCGGGACTAGCGTCGGAGAGACC.

Regarding this clone: The sequence runs out 3 residues before the end of the CDR3; the remainder is reconstructed from the germline J gene. The chain couples TRBV19 to TRBJ2-7, with D possibly matching TRBD2 (7 bases). V was clipped by 0 bases and J by 2 bases, with 17 bases between them. The V gene's germline CDR1 is LNHDA and CDR2 SQIVND (reference sequence). The CDR3 has 17 amino acids. The CDR3 here is CASSIDRAGARTYEQYF. The sequenced part of the CDR3 DNA is TGTGCCAGTAGTATAGATCGGGCGGGGGCAAGGACCTACGAG.

In this sample, this clone turned up many times. Read sequence stops 3 residues before the CDR3 end, and the germline J gene provides the missing end. The chain carries TRBV18 and TRBJ1-5, with a tentative D call TRBD1 (6 bases). Germline-derived CDR1 and CDR2 are KGHSH and LQKENI. The CDR3 contains 13 residues. V was clipped by 9 bases and J by 4 bases, with 13 bases between them. CDR3 in amino acids: CASKLDRNQPQHF. The covered CDR3 bases are TGTGCCAGTAAACTCGACAGGAATCAGCCC.

This clone was counted ten times or more. The CDR3 goes on 3 residues after the read ends, and that part is filled in from the germline J gene. The chain employs TRBV19 and TRBJ2-3; 9 bases agree with TRBD1. The V gene end was trimmed by 4 bases and the J gene end by 1 base; junction bases not matched to a gene: 3. The CDR3 consists of 15 residues. CDR1 and CDR2 from the germline V gene are LNHDA and SQIVND (reference sequence). This CDR3 reads CASSNRDRGTDTQYF. The CDR3 bases that were read are TGTGCCAGTAGTAACCGGGACAGGGGCACAGATACG.

This clone appeared many times. The read ends 3 residues before the CDR3 terminus; that terminus is restored from the germline J gene. V gene TRBV2 combines with J gene TRBJ2-7, with D possibly TRBD2 on 7 matching bases. CDR1 and CDR2 (germline): SNHLY, FYNNEI. The CDR3 sequence is 14 residues long. V lost 8 bases and J lost 3, with 17 bases in between. CDR3 region: CASRGASGVYEQYF. CDR3 DNA (partial): TGTGCCAGCCGGGGGGCTAGCGGAGTCTACGAG.

Only a few counts were recorded for this clone. Coverage ceases 3 residues before the CDR3 finishes, and the germline J gene fills in the end. The genes are TRBV2 and TRBJ1-1, with D possibly TRBD1 on 6 matching bases. The CDR3 length is 13 residues. CDR1 is SNHLY, CDR2 FYNNEI, per germline. The CDR3 DNA, read in part, is TGTGCCAGCAGTGAGAGGGGGAGGGAGGGG. As protein: CASSERGREG. The full-length CDR3 reads as CASSERGREGAFF.

Notes on this clone: Read data end 3 residues before the CDR3 end; the end is taken from the germline J gene. The chain links TRBV7-9 to TRBJ1-1, with D possibly being TRBD1 (6 bases). Trimming took 5 bases from V and 7 from J, leaving 14 bases between them. This CDR3 contains 13 residues. CDR1 and CDR2 (germline): SEHNR, FQNEAQ (reference sequence). The CDR3 DNA, read in part, is TGTGCCAGCAGCCCGACGGGGGGCGGTGAA. Encoded protein: CASSPTGGGE. The complete CDR3 reads CASSPTGGGEAFF.

On this clone: The missing CDR3 end, 3 residues past where the read stops, is filled in from the germline J gene. V gene TRBV2 combines with J gene TRBJ2-5; D tentatively fits TRBD1 or TRBD2 (5 bases each). The germline V and J ends were trimmed by 1 base and 4 bases, with 10 bases remaining between them. The length of the CDR3 is 14 residues. From germline, CDR1 is SNHLY and CDR2 FYNNEI. CDR3: CASSEDARGETQYF. The sequenced CDR3 bases are TGTGCCAGCAGTGAAGACGCGAGGGGAGAGACC. The entire variable domain, with the rest obtained from reference TRBV2 and TRBJ2-5, is as follows: EPEVTQTPSHQVTQMGQEVILRCVPISNHLYFYWYRQILGQKVEFLVSFYNNEISEKSEIFDDQFSVERPDGSNFTLKIRSTKLEDSAMYFCASSEDARGETQYFGPGTRLLVL.

Only a few counts were recorded for this clone. The read falls 3 residues short of the CDR3 end, and the missing part is taken from the germline J gene. The chain has TRBV20-1 and TRBJ2-7; 9 positions agree with TRBD2. J gave up 0 bases and V 6 bases, and 3 bases lay outside the gene matches. This CDR3 has 13 residues. The V gene's germline CDR1 is DFQATT and CDR2 SNEGSKA (reference sequence). The CDR3 sequence is CSALAGVSYEQYF. The covered CDR3 bases are TGCAGTGCATTAGCGGGGGTCTCCTACGAG.

This clone has more than one count but fewer than ten. Read sequence stops 3 residues before the CDR3 end, and the germline J gene provides the missing end. This chain uses TRBV18 with TRBJ1-1; 7 nucleotides line up with TRBD1. Germline V gene data show CDR1 as KGHSH and CDR2 as LQKENI. The CDR3 is 17 amino acids. J gave up 5 bases and V 5 bases, and 17 bases lay outside the gene matches. The CDR3 sequence is CASSLTGDVSEGTEAFF. The sequenced part of the CDR3 DNA is TGTGCCAGCTCATTAACAGGGGATGTTTCTGAAGGAACTGAA.

This clone was counted between two and nine times. The CDR3 end falls 3 residues outside the read, so it is completed with the germline J gene. This chain connects TRBV2 to TRBJ2-7; 9 positions match TRBD2. Germline CDR1 is SNHLY and CDR2 is FYNNEI. V was pared by 3 bases and J by 6 bases, with 6 bases of the junction left unmatched. The CDR3 runs 14 residues. The DNA read from the CDR3 is TGTGCCAGCAGTGATTGGCGGGAGGGCCCCGAG. This encodes CASSDWREGPE. The complete CDR3 sequence is CASSDWREGPEQYF.

In regard to this clone: Coverage ceases 3 residues before the CDR3 finishes, and the germline J gene fills in the end. This sequence joins TRBV7-6 and TRBJ2-3; the D gene is possibly TRBD2 (5 bases). V lost 1 base and J 0 bases, leaving 11 bases between the germline ends. CDR1 is SGHVS, CDR2 FNYEAQ, per germline. The CDR3 loop spans 16 amino acids. The CDR3 here is CASSLVGRVSTDTQYF. CDR3 DNA, as far as it was read: TGTGCCAGCAGCTTAGTAGGGCGGGTTAGCACAGATACG.

As to this clone: The observed sequence ends 3 residues before the CDR3 terminus, with the missing tail filled in from the germline J gene. The chain carries TRBV6-2 or TRBV6-3 and TRBJ2-3; TRBD1 agrees at 7 bases. CDR1 and CDR2 from the germline V gene are MNHEY and SVGEGT. V lost 3 bases to trimming and J lost 2 bases; unmatched junction nucleotides: 11. The CDR3 totals 17 residues. CDR3 DNA, as far as it was read: TGTGCCAGCAGTTATTCCCCGGGACAGATCTCCACAGATACG. It codes for CASSYSPGQISTDT. The entire CDR3 reads CASSYSPGQISTDTQYF.

Only a few counts were recorded for this clone. The part of the CDR3 DNA that was read is TGCGCCAGCAGCTTGGAACTAGAGTTATACGAG. It is translated as CASSLELELYE. The whole CDR3 protein is CASSLELELYEQYF. The chain is built from TRBV5-1 and TRBJ2-7, with a weak D call TRBD2 (5 bases). The CDR3 end falls 3 residues outside the read, so it is completed with the germline J gene. CDR3 length: 14 residues. From germline, CDR1 is SGHRS and CDR2 YFSETQ. V was trimmed by 0 bases and J by 4 bases, leaving 11 bases between them.

This clone showed up just a few times. The sample contains more than one DNA sequence encoding this CDR3. The CDR3 here is CASSEERFPGQGYEQYF. The covered CDR3 bases are TGTGCCAGCAGTGAAGAGAGGTTTCCAGGACAGGGCTACGAG. V gene TRBV2 combines with J gene TRBJ2-7, with TRBD1 identical over 8 bases. The DNA ends 3 residues before the CDR3 does, and the rest of the CDR3 is filled in from the germline J gene. The V gene end was trimmed by 1 base and the J gene end by 3 bases; junction bases not matched to a gene: 11. The CDR3 is 17 amino acids. CDR1 is SNHLY, CDR2 FYNNEI, per germline. Drawing the rest from reference TRBV2 and TRBJ2-7, the complete variable domain is EPEVTQTPSHQVTQMGQEVILRCVPISNHLYFYWYRQILGQKVEFLVSFYNNEISEKSEIFDDQFSVERPDGSNFTLKIRSTKLEDSAMYFCASSEERFPGQGYEQYFGPGTRLTVT.

Many counts were recorded for this clone. The read terminates 3 residues before the CDR3 end, so the remaining end is supplied by the germline J gene. This sample also contains other DNA sequences that code for the same CDR3. The rearrangement uses TRBV19 and TRBJ1-2, with 7 bases fitting TRBD1. V trimming: 4 bases; J trimming: 4 bases; junction bases outside the gene matches: 6. This CDR3 has 14 amino acids. In germline, CDR1 is LNHDA, CDR2 SQIVND (reference sequence). Here the CDR3 reads CASSTPGGGYGYTF. The CDR3 DNA, read in part, is TGTGCCAGTAGTACTCCAGGGGGAGGCTATGGC. Full variable domain (remainder filled in from reference TRBV19 and TRBJ1-2): DGGITQSPKYLFRKEGQNVTLSCEQNLNHDAMYWYRQDPGQGLRLIYYSQIVNDFQKGDIAEGYSVSREKKESFPLTVTSAQKNPTAFYLCASSTPGGGYGYTFGSGTRLTVV.

At least ten counts were recorded for this clone. With the read ending 3 residues before the CDR3 end, the germline J gene is used to fill in that end. The chain is built from TRBV7-8 and TRBJ2-3; D unclear. Germline-derived CDR1 and CDR2 are SGHVS and FQNEAQ. The CDR3 contains 13 residues. V was cut by 4 bases and J by 6 bases, with 11 bases left in between. The CDR3 spells CASSYHPGDTQYF. Incomplete CDR3 DNA: TGTGCCAGCAGCTATCACCCCGGGGATACG.

Many counts were recorded for this clone. Read data end 3 residues before the CDR3 end; the end is taken from the germline J gene. This rearrangement joins TRBV30 to TRBJ2-2; 10 bases are a match to TRBD1. With V trimmed by 1 base and J by 4 bases, 0 bases remained unmatched. The CDR3 consists of 14 residues. Germline-derived CDR1 and CDR2 are GTSNPN and SVGIG (reference sequence). The sequenced part of the CDR3 DNA is TGTGCCTGGAGTGGGACAGGGGGCACCGGGGAG. Amino acids: CAWSGTGGTGE. The entire CDR3 is CAWSGTGGTGELFF.

This clone was seen ten or more times. The DNA ends 3 residues before the CDR3 does, and the rest of the CDR3 is filled in from the germline J gene. This chain links TRBV20-1 with TRBJ2-2; the match to TRBD2 covers 8 bases. Germline-derived CDR1 and CDR2 are DFQATT and SNEGSKA (reference sequence). The CDR3 is 13 amino acids. V was clipped by 6 bases and J by 6 bases; unmatched bases: 6. The sequenced CDR3 bases are TGCAGTGCCCCGGGACTAGGTCCCGGGGAG. Its translation: CSAPGLGPGE. The full CDR3 protein reads CSAPGLGPGELFF.

Ten or more counts support this clone. The CDR3 end is not reached by the read, which stops 3 residues before it; the germline J gene fills it in. The chain combines TRBV18 with TRBJ1-2, with D perhaps matching TRBD1 (5 bases). Germline assignment: CDR1 KGHSH and CDR2 LQKENI. V was clipped by 3 bases and J by 2 bases, with 10 bases between them. The CDR3 runs 14 residues. The CDR3 reads CASSPQGGNYGYTF. CDR3 bases read: TGTGCCAGCTCACCTCAGGGTGGGAACTATGGC.

At least ten counts were recorded for this clone. Sequencing ends 3 residues short of the CDR3 end; the germline J gene provides the rest. V gene TRBV2 combines with J gene TRBJ2-7, with D tentatively TRBD2 (6 bases). V gave up 4 bases and J gave up 6 bases, with 10 bases separating them. Germline V gene data show CDR1 as SNHLY and CDR2 as FYNNEI. The CDR3 is 12 residues long. Incomplete CDR3 DNA: TGTGCCAGCAGTGGACTAGGGGCCGAG. As protein: CASSGLGAE. The full CDR3 sequence reads CASSGLGAEQYF.